Below are 17 T cell receptor beta chains sequenced from a single sample in a study of shared clonotypes between healthy human individuals. TCRdb keeps only in-frame clones here, not all; method: immunoSEQ multiplex PCR. The sample has 2 million to 2.5 million clones; approximately 93% are singletons. The sample consisted of naive CD4+ T cells from PBMCs. Noted subset: CD45RA+ positively selected. All receptors come from a man younger than 30 in good health. Some clones in this sample may be carry-over from other donors' samples.

In this sample, this clone turned up once. The chain links TRBV18 to TRBJ1-1; D might be TRBD1 (5 bases). Germline-derived CDR1 and CDR2 are KGHSH and LQKENI. The CDR3 is 16 residues long. The V and J ends lost 0 bases and 0 bases respectively, with 11 bases between them. The CDR3 coding sequence is TGTGCCAGCTCACCACCGGGACTACCAATGAACACTGAAGCTTTCTTT. Translated: CASSPPGLPMNTEAFF.

This chain links TRBV4-1 with TRBJ1-1; a possible D gene is TRBD1 (5 bases). This CDR3 has 16 amino acids. V was trimmed by 4 bases and J by 0 bases, leaving 15 bases between them. In germline, CDR1 is MGHRA, CDR2 YSYEKL. The CDR3 sequence: CASSPRGGSMNTEAFF. For the CDR3, the DNA is TGCGCCAGCAGCCCACGGGGGGGGTCCATGAACACTGAAGCTTTCTTT.

V and J are TRBV6-5 and TRBJ2-7; TRBD2 aligns across 7 bases. The CDR3 length is 14 residues. The germline V gene encodes CDR1 MNHEY and CDR2 SVGAGI. The V segment lost 2 bases and the J segment 4 bases; nucleotides outside the gene matches: 5. The CDR3 region is CASSYRRDYYEQYF. The CDR3, as DNA: TGTGCCAGCAGTTACCGCCGGGACTATTACGAGCAGTACTTC.

The genes are TRBV7-9 and TRBJ1-1, with D unclear. V was pared by 4 bases and J by 1 base, with 13 bases between. Germline-derived CDR1 and CDR2 are SEHNR and FQNEAQ (reference sequence). The CDR3 contains 15 residues. CDR3 in amino acids: CASSSRSAANTEAFF. DNA of the CDR3: TGTGCCAGCAGCTCCCGTTCGGCGGCGAACACTGAAGCTTTCTTT.

Only a few counts were recorded for this clone. This chain joins TRBV27 and TRBJ1-5; tentative D call: TRBD1 (6 bases). The CDR3 extends over 16 amino acids. V shed 6 bases and J shed 0 bases, with 15 bases lying between them. Germline V gene sequence: CDR1 MNHEY, CDR2 SMNVEV (reference sequence). The CDR3 here is CASRKNGQTSNQPQHF. CDR3 coding DNA: TGTGCCAGCAGGAAGAATGGACAGACTAGCAATCAGCCCCAGCATTTT.

The V call is TRBV7-9, the J call TRBJ2-1; 7 nucleotides align to TRBD2. Germline V gives CDR1 SEHNR, CDR2 FQNEAQ (reference sequence). V shed 2 bases, J shed 5 bases, and the junction held 6 bases outside the gene matches. CDR3 length equals 15 residues. CDR3: CASSLRGRENNEQFF. CDR3 nucleotide sequence: TGTGCCAGCAGCTTACGCGGGAGAGAAAACAATGAGCAGTTCTTC. Full variable domain (missing parts from reference TRBV7-9 and TRBJ2-1): DTGVSQNPRHKITKRGQNVTFRCDPISEHNRLYWYRQTLGQGPEFLTYFQNEAQLEKSRLLSDRFSAERPKGSFSTLEIQRTEQGDSAMYLCASSLRGRENNEQFFGPGTRLTVL.

This chain links TRBV7-2 with TRBJ2-1; TRBD2 matches at 9 bases. Germline CDR1 reads SGHTA; CDR2 reads FQGNSA. Trimming at V came to 7 bases and at J to 1 base, leaving 8 bases not matched to a gene. The CDR3 length is 16 residues. The CDR3 DNA is TGTGCCAGCAAAGCGTCAAGCGGGAGGTCCTACAATGAGCAGTTCTTC. Amino acids: CASKASSGRSYNEQFF. Full variable domain (outside the CDR3, taken from reference TRBV7-2 and TRBJ2-1): GAGVSQSPSNKVTEKGKDVELRCDPISGHTALYWYRQSLGQGLEFLIYFQGNSAPDKSGLPSDRFSAERTGGSVSTLTIQRTQQEDSAVYLCASKASSGRSYNEQFFGPGTRLTVL.

This chain links TRBV6-1 with TRBJ2-7, with D possibly matching TRBD1 (6 bases). The CDR3 is made up of 13 amino acids. CDR1 and CDR2 from the germline V gene are MNHNS and SASEGT. The germline V and J ends were trimmed by 5 bases and 3 bases, with 11 bases remaining between them. The CDR3: CASSYDRRYEQYF. DNA for the CDR3: TGTGCCAGCAGTTATGACAGGCGCTACGAGCAGTACTTC.

This rearrangement joins TRBV5-1 to TRBJ1-1, with 9 bases fitting TRBD1. Trimming at V came to 3 bases and at J to 4 bases, leaving 4 bases not matched to a gene. The CDR3 spans 14 residues. Germline values: CDR1 SGHRS, CDR2 YFSETQ. This CDR3 is CASSSPGQGTEAFF. CDR3 in DNA: TGCGCCAGCAGCTCGCCGGGACAGGGCACTGAAGCTTTCTTT.

This chain joins TRBV5-4 and TRBJ2-3; 11 bases are a match to TRBD2. J was trimmed by 3 bases and V by 2 bases; bases with no gene match: 8. Germline CDR1 and CDR2: SGHNT and YYREEE (reference sequence). This CDR3 region has 17 residues. The CDR3 DNA follows: TGTGCCAGCAGCTTAGGGCCCCCTAGCGGGAGGACAGATACGCAGTATTTT. This sequence encodes CASSLGPPSGRTDTQYF.

The chain couples TRBV27 to TRBJ1-5; TRBD1 agrees at 7 bases. CDR1 and CDR2 from the germline V gene are MNHEY and SMNVEV (reference sequence). Trimming removed 7 bases from V and 0 bases from J; junction bases left unmatched: 15. The CDR3 totals 18 residues. In nucleotides, the CDR3 is TGTGCCAGCATGGGCCCAACCGGGACAGAGATTAGCAATCAGCCCCAGCATTTT. Amino acid sequence: CASMGPTGTEISNQPQHF.

The chain is built from TRBV2 and TRBJ2-6; D not resolved. There are 16 residues in the CDR3. Between the trimmed V and J ends, which lost 5 bases and 0 bases, there was a span of 11 bases. Germline assignment: CDR1 SNHLY and CDR2 FYNNEI. CDR3 sequence: CASSSLKYSGANVLTF. Here the CDR3 DNA reads TGTGCCAGCAGTTCCCTAAAGTACTCTGGGGCCAACGTCCTGACTTTC.

This sequence joins TRBV29-1 and TRBJ2-2; TRBD1 aligns across 10 bases. The CDR3 consists of 14 residues. The V segment lost 4 bases and the J segment 5 bases; nucleotides outside the gene matches: 4. Germline V gene data show CDR1 as SQVTM and CDR2 as ANQGSEA. CDR3 sequence: CSVATGGRTGELFF. CDR3 sequence (DNA): TGCAGCGTTGCGACAGGGGGCCGGACCGGGGAGCTGTTTTTT.

This clone came up once. This chain joins TRBV5-1 and TRBJ1-4, with 7 positions matching TRBD1. Germline loops: CDR1 SGHRS, CDR2 YFSETQ. The CDR3 is 15 residues long. V was clipped by 2 bases and J by 5 bases; unmatched bases: 6. The CDR3 DNA sequence: TGCGCCAGCAGCTTTCTAGGGGGCACAAATGAAAAACTGTTTTTT. Its translation: CASSFLGGTNEKLFF.

The rearrangement uses TRBV11-2 and TRBJ2-5; D is unresolved. V was clipped by 3 bases and J by 0 bases, with 17 bases between them. The CDR3 sequence is 17 residues long. Germline V CDR1 and CDR2: SGHAT, FQNNGV. The CDR3 coding sequence is TGTGCCAGCAGCTTGGCTTCCAGCGTGCGGTACCAAGAGACCCAGTACTTC. Translating gives CASSLASSVRYQETQYF. Using reference TRBV11-2 and TRBJ2-5 for the parts outside the CDR3, the full variable domain is EAGVAQSPRYKIIEKRQSVAFWCNPISGHATLYWYQQILGQGPKLLIQFQNNGVVDDSQLPKDRFSAERLKGVDSTLKIQPAKLEDSAVYLCASSLASSVRYQETQYFGPGTRLLVL.

J is TRBJ2-3 and V is TRBV7-2, with 7 bases identical to TRBD2. Trimming cost V 5 bases and J 3 bases; bases outside gene matches: 8. Germline values: CDR1 SGHTA, CDR2 FQGNSA. CDR3 length equals 15 residues. The CDR3 sequence: CASSRLAVSTDTQYF. CDR3 sequence (DNA): TGTGCCAGCAGCCGACTAGCCGTCTCGACAGATACGCAGTATTTT. Full variable domain (missing parts from reference TRBV7-2 and TRBJ2-3): GAGVSQSPSNKVTEKGKDVELRCDPISGHTALYWYRQSLGQGLEFLIYFQGNSAPDKSGLPSDRFSAERTGGSVSTLTIQRTQQEDSAVYLCASSRLAVSTDTQYFGPGTRLTVL.

The gene calls are TRBV9 and TRBJ1-1; 8 bases line up with TRBD1. This CDR3 contains 13 residues. Trimming at V came to 5 bases and at J to 5 bases, leaving 5 bases not matched to a gene. Germline V gene data show CDR1 as SGDLS and CDR2 as YYNGEE. CDR3 DNA: TGTGCCAGCAGAGGACAGGGAGGGACTGAAGCTTTCTTT. Translation: CASRGQGGTEAFF.